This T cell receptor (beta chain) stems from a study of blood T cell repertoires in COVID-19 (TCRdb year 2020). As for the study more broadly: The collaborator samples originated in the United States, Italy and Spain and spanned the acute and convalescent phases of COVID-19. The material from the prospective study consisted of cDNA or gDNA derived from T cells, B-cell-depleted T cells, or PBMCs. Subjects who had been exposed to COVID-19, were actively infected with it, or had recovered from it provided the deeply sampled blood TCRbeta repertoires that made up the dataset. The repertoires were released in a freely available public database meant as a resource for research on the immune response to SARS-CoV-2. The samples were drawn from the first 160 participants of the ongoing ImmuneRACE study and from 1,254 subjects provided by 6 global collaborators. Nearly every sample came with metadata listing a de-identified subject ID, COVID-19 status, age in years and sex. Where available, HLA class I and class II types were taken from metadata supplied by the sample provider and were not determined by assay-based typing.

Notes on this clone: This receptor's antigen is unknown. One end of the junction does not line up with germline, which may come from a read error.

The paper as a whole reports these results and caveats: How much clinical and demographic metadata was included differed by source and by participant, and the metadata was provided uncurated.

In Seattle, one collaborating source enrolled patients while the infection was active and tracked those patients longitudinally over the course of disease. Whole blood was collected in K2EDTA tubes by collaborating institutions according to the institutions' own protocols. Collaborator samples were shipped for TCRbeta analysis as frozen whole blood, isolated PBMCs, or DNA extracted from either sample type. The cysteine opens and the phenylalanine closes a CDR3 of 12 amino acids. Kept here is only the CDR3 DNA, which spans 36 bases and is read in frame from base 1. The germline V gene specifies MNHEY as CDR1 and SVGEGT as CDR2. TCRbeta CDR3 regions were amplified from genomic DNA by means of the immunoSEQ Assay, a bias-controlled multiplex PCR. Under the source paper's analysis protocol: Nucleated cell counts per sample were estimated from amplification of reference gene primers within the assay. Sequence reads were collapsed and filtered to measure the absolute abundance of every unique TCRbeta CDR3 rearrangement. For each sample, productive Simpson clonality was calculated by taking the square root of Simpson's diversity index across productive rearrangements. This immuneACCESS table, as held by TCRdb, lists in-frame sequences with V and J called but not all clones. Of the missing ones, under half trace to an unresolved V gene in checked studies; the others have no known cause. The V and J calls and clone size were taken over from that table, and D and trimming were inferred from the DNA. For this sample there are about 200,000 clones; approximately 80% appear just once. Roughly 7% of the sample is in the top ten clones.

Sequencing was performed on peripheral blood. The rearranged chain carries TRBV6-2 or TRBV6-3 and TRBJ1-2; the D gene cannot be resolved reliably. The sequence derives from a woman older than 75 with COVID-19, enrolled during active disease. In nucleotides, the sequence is TGTGCCAGCGGTTACTCTCTTCGGTCCGGCACCTTC. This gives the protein CASGYSLRSGTF.